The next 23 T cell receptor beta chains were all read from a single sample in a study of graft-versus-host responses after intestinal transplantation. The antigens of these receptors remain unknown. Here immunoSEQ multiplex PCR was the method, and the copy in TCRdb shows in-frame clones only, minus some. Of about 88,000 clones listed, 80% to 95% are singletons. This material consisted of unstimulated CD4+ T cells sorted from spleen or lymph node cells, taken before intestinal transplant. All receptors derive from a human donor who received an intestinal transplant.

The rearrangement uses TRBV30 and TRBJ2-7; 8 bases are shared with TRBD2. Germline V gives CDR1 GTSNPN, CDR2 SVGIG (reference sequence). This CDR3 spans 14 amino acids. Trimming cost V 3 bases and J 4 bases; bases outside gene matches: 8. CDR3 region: CAWRHYAGGYEQYF. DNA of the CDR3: TGTGCCTGGAGGCACTACGCGGGGGGTTACGAGCAGTACTTC.

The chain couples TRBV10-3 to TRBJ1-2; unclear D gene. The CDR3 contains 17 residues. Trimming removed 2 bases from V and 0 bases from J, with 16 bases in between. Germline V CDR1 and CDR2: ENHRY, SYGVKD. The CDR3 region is CAISEGLTLLANYGYTF. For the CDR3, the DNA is TGTGCCATCAGTGAGGGACTAACCCTCTTAGCTAACTATGGCTACACCTTC.

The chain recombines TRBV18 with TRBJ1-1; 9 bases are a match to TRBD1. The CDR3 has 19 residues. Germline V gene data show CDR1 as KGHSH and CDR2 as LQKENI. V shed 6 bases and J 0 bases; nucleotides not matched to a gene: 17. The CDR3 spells CASSPVQDRGYIMNTEAFF. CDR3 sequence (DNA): TGTGCCAGCTCCCCCGTTCAGGACAGGGGTTACATCATGAACACTGAAGCTTTCTTT.

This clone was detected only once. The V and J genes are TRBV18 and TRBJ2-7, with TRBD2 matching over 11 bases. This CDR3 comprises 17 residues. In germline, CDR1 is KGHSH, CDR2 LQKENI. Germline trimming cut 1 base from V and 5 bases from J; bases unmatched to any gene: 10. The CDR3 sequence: CASSPQIAGGPTDEQYF. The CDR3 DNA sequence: TGTGCCAGCTCACCACAGATAGCGGGAGGGCCTACAGACGAGCAGTACTTC.

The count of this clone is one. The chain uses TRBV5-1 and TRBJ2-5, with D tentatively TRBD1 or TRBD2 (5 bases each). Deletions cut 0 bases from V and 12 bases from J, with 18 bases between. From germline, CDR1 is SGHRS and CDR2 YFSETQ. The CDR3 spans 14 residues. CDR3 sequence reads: CASSLGASRDREYF. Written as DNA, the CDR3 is TGCGCCAGCAGCTTGGGGGCTTCTCGGGACCGAGAGTACTTC.

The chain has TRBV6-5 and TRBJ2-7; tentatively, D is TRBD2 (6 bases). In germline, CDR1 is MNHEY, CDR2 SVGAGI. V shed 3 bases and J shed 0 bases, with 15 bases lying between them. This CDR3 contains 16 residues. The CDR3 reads CASSYNRLGSSYEQYF. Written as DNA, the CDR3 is TGTGCCAGCAGTTATAACCGACTAGGAAGCTCCTACGAGCAGTACTTC.

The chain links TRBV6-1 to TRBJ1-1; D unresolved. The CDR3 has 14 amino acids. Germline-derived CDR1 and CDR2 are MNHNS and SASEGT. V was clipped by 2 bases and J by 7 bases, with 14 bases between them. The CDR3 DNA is TGTGCCAGCAGTGAAACATTTCGGGTCATTGAAGCTTTCTTT. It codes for CASSETFRVIEAFF.

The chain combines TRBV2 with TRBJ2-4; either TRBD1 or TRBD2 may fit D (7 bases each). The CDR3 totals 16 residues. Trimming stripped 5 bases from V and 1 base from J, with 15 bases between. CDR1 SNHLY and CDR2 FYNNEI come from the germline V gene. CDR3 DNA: TGTGCCAGCAGTTTTCAGGGGGAGGGGGCCAAAAACATTCAGTACTTC. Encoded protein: CASSFQGEGAKNIQYF.

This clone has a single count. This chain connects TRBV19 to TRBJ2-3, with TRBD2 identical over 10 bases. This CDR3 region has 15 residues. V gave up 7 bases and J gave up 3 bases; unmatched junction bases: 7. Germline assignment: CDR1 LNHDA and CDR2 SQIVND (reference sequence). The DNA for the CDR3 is TGTGCCAGTACCCCTAGCGGGAGAGCAACAGATACGCAGTATTTT. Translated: CASTPSGRATDTQYF.

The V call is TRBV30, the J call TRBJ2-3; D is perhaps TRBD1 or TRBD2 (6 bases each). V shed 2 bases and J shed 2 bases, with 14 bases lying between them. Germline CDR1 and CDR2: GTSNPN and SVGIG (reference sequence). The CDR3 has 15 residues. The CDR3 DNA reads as TGTGCCTGGAGTAACAGGGAGGTGAACACAGATACGCAGTATTTT. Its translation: CAWSNREVNTDTQYF.

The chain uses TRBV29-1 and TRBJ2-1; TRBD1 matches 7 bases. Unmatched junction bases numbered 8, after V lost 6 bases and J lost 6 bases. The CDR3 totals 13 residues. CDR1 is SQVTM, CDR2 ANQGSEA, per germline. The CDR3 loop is CSVDRVVSNEQFF. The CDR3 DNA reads TGCAGCGTCGACAGGGTTGTAAGCAATGAGCAGTTCTTC.

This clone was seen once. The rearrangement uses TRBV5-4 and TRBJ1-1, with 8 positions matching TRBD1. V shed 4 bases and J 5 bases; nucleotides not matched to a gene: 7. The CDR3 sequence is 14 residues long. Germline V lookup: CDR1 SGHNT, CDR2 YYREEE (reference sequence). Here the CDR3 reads CASSPGTGGTEAFF. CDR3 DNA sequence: TGTGCCAGCAGCCCAGGGACAGGAGGTACTGAAGCTTTCTTT. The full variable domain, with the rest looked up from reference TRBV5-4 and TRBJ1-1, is ETGVTQSPTHLIKTRGQQVTLRCSSQSGHNTVSWYQQALGQGPQFIFQYYREEENGRGNFPPRFSGLQFPNYSSELNVNALELDDSALYLCASSPGTGGTEAFFGQGTRLTVV.

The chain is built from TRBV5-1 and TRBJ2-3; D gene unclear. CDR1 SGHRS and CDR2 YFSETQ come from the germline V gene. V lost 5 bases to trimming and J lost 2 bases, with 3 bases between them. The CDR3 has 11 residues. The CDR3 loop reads CASSNTDTQYF. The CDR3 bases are TGCGCCAGCAGTAACACAGATACGCAGTATTTT.

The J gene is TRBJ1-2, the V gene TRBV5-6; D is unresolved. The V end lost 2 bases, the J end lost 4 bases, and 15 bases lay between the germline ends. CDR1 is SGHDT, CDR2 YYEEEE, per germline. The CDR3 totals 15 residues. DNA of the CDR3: TGTGCCAGCAGCTTAATGGCAGGTTACTCCTATGGCTACACCTTC. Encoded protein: CASSLMAGYSYGYTF.

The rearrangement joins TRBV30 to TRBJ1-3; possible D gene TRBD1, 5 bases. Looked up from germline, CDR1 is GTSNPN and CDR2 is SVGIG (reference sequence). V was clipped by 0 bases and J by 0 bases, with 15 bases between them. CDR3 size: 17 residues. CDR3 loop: CAWSVLWTTSSGNTIYF. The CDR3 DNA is TGTGCCTGGAGTGTACTATGGACAACGAGCTCTGGAAACACCATATATTTT.

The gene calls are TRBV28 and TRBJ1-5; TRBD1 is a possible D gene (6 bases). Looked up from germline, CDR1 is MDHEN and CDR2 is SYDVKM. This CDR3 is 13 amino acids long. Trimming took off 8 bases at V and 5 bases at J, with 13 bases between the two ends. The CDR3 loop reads CASDSGVDQPQHF. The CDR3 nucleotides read TGTGCCAGCGATTCAGGGGTCGATCAGCCCCAGCATTTT. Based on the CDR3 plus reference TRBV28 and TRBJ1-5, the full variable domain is DVKVTQSSRYLVKRTGEKVFLECVQDMDHENMFWYRQDPGLGLRLIYFSYDVKMKEKGDIPEGYSVSREKKERFSLILESASTNQTSMYLCASDSGVDQPQHFGDGTRLSIL.

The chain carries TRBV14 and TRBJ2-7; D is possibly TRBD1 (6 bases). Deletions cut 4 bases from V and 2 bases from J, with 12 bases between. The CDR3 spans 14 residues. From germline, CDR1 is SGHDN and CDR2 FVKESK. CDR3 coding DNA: TGTGCCAGCAGCCCGACAGGAGACGCCTACGAGCAGTACTTC. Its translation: CASSPTGDAYEQYF.

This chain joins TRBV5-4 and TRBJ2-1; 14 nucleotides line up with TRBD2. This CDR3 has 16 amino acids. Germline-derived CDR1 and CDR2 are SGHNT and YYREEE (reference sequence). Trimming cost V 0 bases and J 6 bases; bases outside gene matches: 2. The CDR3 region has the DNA TGTGCCAGCAGCTTGGGCGGGACTAGCGGGGGCAATGAGCAGTTCTTC. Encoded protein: CASSLGGTSGGNEQFF.

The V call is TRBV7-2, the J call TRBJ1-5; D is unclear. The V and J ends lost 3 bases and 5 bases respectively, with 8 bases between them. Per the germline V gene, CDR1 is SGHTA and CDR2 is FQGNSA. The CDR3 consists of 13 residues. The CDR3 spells CASSLNIDQPQHF. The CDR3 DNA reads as TGTGCCAGCAGCTTGAACATCGATCAGCCCCAGCATTTT.

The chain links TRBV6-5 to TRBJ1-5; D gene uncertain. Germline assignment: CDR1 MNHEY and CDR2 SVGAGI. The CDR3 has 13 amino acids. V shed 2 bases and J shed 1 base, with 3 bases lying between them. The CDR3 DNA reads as TGTGCCAGCAGTTACAGGAGCAATCAGCCCCAGCATTTT. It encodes CASSYRSNQPQHF.

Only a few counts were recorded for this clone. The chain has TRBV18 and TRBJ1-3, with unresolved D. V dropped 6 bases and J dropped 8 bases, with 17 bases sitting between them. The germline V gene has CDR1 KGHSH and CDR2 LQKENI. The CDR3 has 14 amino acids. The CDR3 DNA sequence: TGTGCCAGCTCCCTGGTTGGAGGACGAGACACCATATATTTT. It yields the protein CASSLVGGRDTIYF.

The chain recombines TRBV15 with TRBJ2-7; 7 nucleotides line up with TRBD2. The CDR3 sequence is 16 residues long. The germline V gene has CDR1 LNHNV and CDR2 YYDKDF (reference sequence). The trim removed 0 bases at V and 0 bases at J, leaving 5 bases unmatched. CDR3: CATSRDRASGSYEQYF. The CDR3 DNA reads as TGTGCCACCAGCAGAGATCGGGCTAGCGGCTCCTACGAGCAGTACTTC.

The CDR3 protein is CASSFRAGGRETQYF. CDR3 nucleotide sequence: TGTGCCAGCAGTTTCCGAGCGGGAGGGCGTGAGACCCAGTACTTC. V and J are TRBV27 and TRBJ2-5, with 10 bases that match TRBD2. This CDR3 comprises 15 residues. V shed 3 bases, J shed 5 bases, and the junction held 6 bases outside the gene matches. Germline CDR1 is MNHEY and CDR2 is SMNVEV (reference sequence).